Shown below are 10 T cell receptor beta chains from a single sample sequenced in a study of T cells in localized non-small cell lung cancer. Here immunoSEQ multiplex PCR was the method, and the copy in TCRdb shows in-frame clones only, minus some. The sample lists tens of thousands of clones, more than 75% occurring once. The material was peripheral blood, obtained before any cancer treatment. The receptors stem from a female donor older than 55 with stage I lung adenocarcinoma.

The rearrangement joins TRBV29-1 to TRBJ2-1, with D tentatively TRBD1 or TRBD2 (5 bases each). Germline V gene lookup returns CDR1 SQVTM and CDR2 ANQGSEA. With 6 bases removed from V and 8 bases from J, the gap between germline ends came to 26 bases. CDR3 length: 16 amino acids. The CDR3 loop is CSVGIRDPGRVYEQFF. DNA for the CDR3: TGCAGCGTAGGCATCCGGGACCCGGGACGAGTCTATGAGCAGTTCTTC.

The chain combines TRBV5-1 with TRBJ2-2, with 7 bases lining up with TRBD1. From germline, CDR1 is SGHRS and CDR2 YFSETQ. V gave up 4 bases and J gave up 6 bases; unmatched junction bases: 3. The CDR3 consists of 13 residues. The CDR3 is CASSRTGAGELFF. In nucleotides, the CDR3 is TGCGCCAGCAGCAGAACAGGGGCCGGGGAGCTGTTTTTT. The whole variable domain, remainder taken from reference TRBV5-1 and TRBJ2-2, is KAGVTQTPRYLIKTRGQQVTLSCSPISGHRSVSWYQQTPGQGLQFLFEYFSETQRNKGNFPGRFSGRQFSNSRSEMNVSTLELGDSALYLCASSRTGAGELFFGEGSRLTVL.

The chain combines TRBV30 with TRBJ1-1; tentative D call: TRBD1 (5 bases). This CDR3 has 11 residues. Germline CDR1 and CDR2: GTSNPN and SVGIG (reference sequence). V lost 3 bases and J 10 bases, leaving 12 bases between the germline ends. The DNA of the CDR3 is TGTGCCTGGAGCGACGGGGGGGGAGCTTTCTTT. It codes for CAWSDGGGAFF. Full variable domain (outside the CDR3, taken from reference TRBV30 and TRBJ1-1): SQTIHQWPATLVQPVGSPLSLECTVEGTSNPNLYWYRQAAGRGLQLLFYSVGIGQISSEVPQNLSASRPQDRQFILSSKKLLLSDSGFYLCAWSDGGGAFFGQGTRLTVV.

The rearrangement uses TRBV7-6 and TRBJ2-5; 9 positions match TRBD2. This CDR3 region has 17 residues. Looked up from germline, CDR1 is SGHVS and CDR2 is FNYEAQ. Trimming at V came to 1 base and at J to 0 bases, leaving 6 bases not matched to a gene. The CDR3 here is CASSLEASGTYQETQYF. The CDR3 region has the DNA TGTGCCAGCAGCTTAGAGGCTAGCGGGACTTACCAAGAGACCCAGTACTTC.

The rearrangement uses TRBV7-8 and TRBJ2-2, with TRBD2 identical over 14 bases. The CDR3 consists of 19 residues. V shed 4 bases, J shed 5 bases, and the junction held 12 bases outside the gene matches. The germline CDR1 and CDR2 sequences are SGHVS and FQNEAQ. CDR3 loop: CASSSPGQGTSGSTGELFF. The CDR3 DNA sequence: TGTGCCAGCAGCTCTCCGGGACAGGGGACTAGCGGGAGTACCGGGGAGCTGTTTTTT.

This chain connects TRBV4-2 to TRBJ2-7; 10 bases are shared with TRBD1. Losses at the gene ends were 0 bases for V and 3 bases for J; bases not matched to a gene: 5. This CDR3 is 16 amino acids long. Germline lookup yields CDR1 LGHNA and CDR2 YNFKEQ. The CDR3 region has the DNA TGTGCCAGCAGCCAAGATATAGGACAGGGGGACTACGAGCAGTACTTC. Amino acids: CASSQDIGQGDYEQYF.

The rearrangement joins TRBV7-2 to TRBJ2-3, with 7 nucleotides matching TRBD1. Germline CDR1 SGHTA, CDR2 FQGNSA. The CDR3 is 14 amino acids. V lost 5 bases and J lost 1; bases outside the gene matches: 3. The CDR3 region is CASSGQVGTDTQYF. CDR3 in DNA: TGTGCCAGCAGCGGACAGGTTGGCACAGATACGCAGTATTTT.

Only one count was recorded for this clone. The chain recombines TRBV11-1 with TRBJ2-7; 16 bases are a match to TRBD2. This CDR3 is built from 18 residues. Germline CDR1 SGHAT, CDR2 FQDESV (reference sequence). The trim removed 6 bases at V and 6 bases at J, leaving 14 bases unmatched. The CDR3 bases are TGTGCCAGCAGTTCAGGGACTAGCGGGGGGGCCCGCATGCTCGAGCAGTACTTC. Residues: CASSSGTSGGARMLEQYF.

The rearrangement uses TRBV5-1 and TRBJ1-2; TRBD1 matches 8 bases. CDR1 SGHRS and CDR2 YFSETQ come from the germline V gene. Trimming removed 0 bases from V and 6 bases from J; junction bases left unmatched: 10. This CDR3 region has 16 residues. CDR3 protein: CASSLAGGATGDGYTF. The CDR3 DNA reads TGCGCCAGCAGCTTGGCGGGCGGAGCGACAGGGGATGGCTACACCTTC.

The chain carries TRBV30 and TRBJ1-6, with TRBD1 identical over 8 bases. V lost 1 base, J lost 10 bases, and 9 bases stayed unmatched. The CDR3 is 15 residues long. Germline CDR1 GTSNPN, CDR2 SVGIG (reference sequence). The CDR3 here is CAWSDRQGFRSPLHF. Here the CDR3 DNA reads TGTGCCTGGAGTGATCGACAGGGGTTTCGATCACCCCTCCACTTT. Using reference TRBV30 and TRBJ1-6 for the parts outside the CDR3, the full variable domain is SQTIHQWPATLVQPVGSPLSLECTVEGTSNPNLYWYRQAAGRGLQLLFYSVGIGQISSEVPQNLSASRPQDRQFILSSKKLLLSDSGFYLCAWSDRQGFRSPLHFGNGTRLTVT.